The 26 T cell receptor beta chains listed next were all sequenced from one sample in a study of Graves' ophthalmopathy and Graves' hyperthyroidism. TCR beta CDR3 regions were amplified from RNA transcripts. Following a first-round RT-PCR that used HTBI primers, a second-round multiplex PCR was carried out. TCRdb fed the multiplex PCR reads into MiXCR, producing one record per CDR3 protein. The sample yields some 210,000 distinct CDR3 sequences, 25% to 35% seen once. Sequenced material: peripheral blood. These receptors all come from a man aged 50-59 years with Graves' ophthalmopathy.

This clonotype was detected ten times or more. This chain connects TRBV5-1 to TRBJ2-2; D is unresolved. The V end lost 0 bases, the J end lost 4 bases, and 16 bases lay between the germline ends. The CDR3 consists of 17 residues. Looked up from germline, CDR1 is SGHRS and CDR2 is YFSETQ. The CDR3 spells CASSLGITDVPTGELFF. The CDR3 nucleotides read TGCGCCAGCAGCTTGGGGATCACAGATGTTCCCACCGGGGAGCTGTTTTTT. Variable domain in full (rest from reference TRBV5-1 and TRBJ2-2): KAGVTQTPRYLIKTRGQQVTLSCSPISGHRSVSWYQQTPGQGLQFLFEYFSETQRNKGNFPGRFSGRQFSNSRSEMNVSTLELGDSALYLCASSLGITDVPTGELFFGEGSRLTVL.

This clonotype was observed at least ten times. The rearrangement links TRBV6-2 or TRBV6-3 to TRBJ2-7; tentative D call: TRBD2 (6 bases). Deletions cut 8 bases from V and 1 base from J, with 24 bases between. The CDR3 sequence is 17 residues long. The germline CDR1 and CDR2 sequences are MNHEY and SVGEGT. The CDR3 is CASGQLAAQRLSYEQYF. In DNA, the CDR3 is TGTGCCAGCGGCCAACTAGCTGCACAACGCCTTTCCTACGAGCAGTACTTC.

The gene calls are TRBV6-4 and TRBJ2-7; D not resolved. V dropped 3 bases and J dropped 7 bases, with 7 bases sitting between them. The CDR3 is 11 amino acids. CDR1 and CDR2 from the germline V gene are MRHNA and SNTAGT. The CDR3: CASSEAWEQYF. In nucleotides, the CDR3 is TGTGCCAGCAGTGAAGCTTGGGAGCAGTACTTC.

This clonotype has just a few counts. The chain joins TRBV10-3 to TRBJ1-2; no clear D gene. The CDR3 covers 13 residues. V was cut by 2 bases and J by 2 bases, with 6 bases left in between. The V gene's germline CDR1 is ENHRY and CDR2 SYGVKD. This chain's CDR3 is CAISEDGNYGYTF. In nucleotides, the CDR3 is TGTGCCATCAGTGAGGACGGGAACTATGGCTACACCTTC.

This clonotype was seen repeatedly, ten times or more. The V and J genes are TRBV12-3 or TRBV12-4 and TRBJ1-1; D is undetermined. Between the trimmed V and J ends, which lost 4 bases and 1 base, there was a span of 10 bases. The CDR3 covers 14 residues. This CDR3 reads CASSSSWANTEAFF. DNA of the CDR3: TGTGCCAGCAGTTCCTCTTGGGCGAACACTGAAGCTTTCTTT.

The rearrangement links TRBV15 to TRBJ2-5; 8 bases fit TRBD2. Germline trimming cut 1 base from V and 5 bases from J; bases unmatched to any gene: 3. The length of the CDR3 is 14 residues. In germline, CDR1 is LNHNV, CDR2 YYDKDF (reference sequence). The CDR3 DNA reads as TGTGCCACCAGCAGAGGTTCGGGGGGGGAGACCCAGTACTTC. Its protein product is CATSRGSGGETQYF.

This clonotype appeared many times. V is TRBV7-9 and J is TRBJ1-2; no firm D call. CDR3 length equals 13 residues. The V and J ends lost 3 bases and 3 bases respectively, with 8 bases between them. Per germline, CDR1 SEHNR and CDR2 FQNEAQ (reference sequence). CDR3 amino acids: CASSFLGDYGYTF. The CDR3 bases are TGTGCCAGCAGCTTCCTGGGTGACTATGGCTACACCTTC. Together with reference TRBV7-9 and TRBJ1-2, the CDR3 gives the full variable domain: DTGVSQNPRHKITKRGQNVTFRCDPISEHNRLYWYRQTLGQGPEFLTYFQNEAQLEKSRLLSDRFSAERPKGSFSTLEIQRTEQGDSAMYLCASSFLGDYGYTFGSGTRLTVV.

The chain recombines TRBV29-1 with TRBJ2-7; 7 positions agree with TRBD1. CDR1 is SQVTM and CDR2 is ANQGSEA in the germline V gene. The CDR3 sequence is 11 residues long. J lost 9 bases, V lost 1 base, and 3 bases had no gene match. The CDR3 loop is CSVEGTGRQYF. CDR3 DNA: TGCAGCGTTGAAGGGACAGGCCGGCAGTACTTC.

In this sample, this clonotype turned up many times. The chain links TRBV12-3 or TRBV12-4 to TRBJ1-6; D might be TRBD1 (5 bases). The V end was cut by 6 bases, the J end by 10 bases, with 22 bases between. The CDR3 consists of 16 residues. The CDR3 nucleotides are TGTGCCAGCAGCCCCCCCGGGACCGGAGGGATCTCACCCCTCCACTTT. Residues: CASSPPGTGGISPLHF.

This clonotype was picked up one time. This chain uses TRBV20-1 with TRBJ1-5, with 9 bases identical to TRBD1. This CDR3 region has 14 residues. CDR1 is DFQATT, CDR2 SNEGSKA, per germline (reference sequence). The trim removed 5 bases at V and 5 bases at J, leaving 7 bases unmatched. The CDR3 DNA follows: TGCAGTGCTGTTAGACAGGGGGGCCATCAGCCCCAGCATTTT. Its translation is CSAVRQGGHQPQHF.

This clonotype was recorded many times. The chain uses TRBV2 and TRBJ2-7; TRBD1 matches 8 bases. Trimming took 4 bases from V and 3 from J; bases not matched to a gene: 8. CDR3 length: 15 residues. Germline assignment: CDR1 SNHLY and CDR2 FYNNEI. The CDR3 sequence is CASSAGPDRVYEQYF. CDR3 sequence (DNA): TGTGCCAGCAGTGCGGGCCCGGACAGGGTCTACGAGCAGTACTTC.

This clonotype was recorded at least ten times. The chain joins TRBV28 to TRBJ2-7, with 7 nucleotides matching TRBD2. Germline CDR1 MDHEN, CDR2 SYDVKM. This CDR3 is built from 14 residues. CDR3 sequence reads: CASVGGSTFYEQYF. The CDR3 DNA sequence: TGTGCTAGCGTAGGCGGGAGTACCTTCTACGAGCAGTACTTC.

The chain combines TRBV5-1 with TRBJ2-2; no clear D. Per germline, CDR1 SGHRS and CDR2 YFSETQ. V was shortened by 0 bases and J by 0 bases, with 9 bases between the two germline ends. The CDR3 length is 16 residues. This CDR3 reads CASSLAANANTGELFF. The CDR3 DNA is TGCGCCAGCAGCTTGGCCGCTAACGCGAACACCGGGGAGCTGTTTTTT.

The sample holds many counts of this clonotype. The chain combines TRBV24-1 with TRBJ2-7; 9 nucleotides agree with TRBD1. The germline V gene encodes CDR1 KGHDR and CDR2 SFDVKD. J was trimmed by 4 bases and V by 3 bases; bases with no gene match: 3. This CDR3 is 14 amino acids long. CDR3 coding DNA: TGTGCCACCAGTGATGCCGGGACAGGGTACGAGCAGTACTTC. As protein: CATSDAGTGYEQYF.

This clonotype has only a few counts. The chain has TRBV28 and TRBJ1-1, with 8 positions matching TRBD1. CDR1 and CDR2 (germline): MDHEN, SYDVKM. Trimming cost V 7 bases and J 4 bases; bases outside gene matches: 8. This CDR3 spans 14 amino acids. This CDR3 reads CASTIDRGLTEAFF. The CDR3 coding sequence is TGTGCCAGCACCATTGACAGGGGACTCACTGAAGCTTTCTTT.

This clonotype was seen more than once but under ten times. This sequence joins TRBV28 and TRBJ2-2; 9 bases align to TRBD2. Germline values: CDR1 MDHEN, CDR2 SYDVKM. CDR3 length: 17 amino acids. J gave up 3 bases and V 3 bases, and 8 bases lay outside the gene matches. CDR3 bases: TGTGCCAGCAGTTTTGGTAGCGGGAGTCTCCACACCGGGGAGCTGTTTTTT. Protein: CASSFGSGSLHTGELFF.

The table lists this clonotype with many counts. The rearrangement uses TRBV13 and TRBJ1-2; tentative D call: TRBD1 (5 bases). Per the germline V gene, CDR1 is PRHDT and CDR2 is FYEKMQ (reference sequence). The V end was cut by 3 bases, the J end by 7 bases, with 15 bases between. The CDR3 loop spans 14 amino acids. The CDR3 sequence: CASSLVSGSSGYTF. The CDR3 coding sequence is TGTGCCAGCAGCTTGGTGTCAGGGTCATCTGGCTACACCTTC.

In its sample, this clonotype was seen once. The chain couples TRBV6-5 to TRBJ1-2; a weak D match, TRBD1 (5 bases). Germline V gene data show CDR1 as MNHEY and CDR2 as SVGAGI. With 4 bases removed from V and 8 bases from J, the gap between germline ends came to 11 bases. CDR3 length equals 12 residues. The CDR3 sequence is CASSLDTWGYTF. In DNA form, the CDR3 reads TGTGCCAGCAGTTTGGACACTTGGGGCTACACCTTC.

The chain is built from TRBV24-1 and TRBJ1-1; D is possibly TRBD1 (6 bases). Germline V gene data show CDR1 as KGHDR and CDR2 as SFDVKD. Trimming removed 10 bases at V and 1 base at J, with 12 bases between. This CDR3 is built from 13 residues. The CDR3 region has the DNA TGTGCCACTGAGGGACATTGGAACACTGAAGCTTTCTTT. Translation gives CATEGHWNTEAFF.

CDR3 residues: CASSTRTPQLNYGYTF. The CDR3 bases are TGTGCCAGCAGTACTCGGACTCCTCAGCTTAACTATGGCTACACCTTC. This rearrangement joins TRBV6-5 to TRBJ1-2; D is unresolved. Looked up from germline, CDR1 is MNHEY and CDR2 is SVGAGI. V lost 5 bases, J lost 1 base, and 17 bases lay in between. CDR3 length: 16 amino acids.

The chain joins TRBV7-2 to TRBJ1-1, with no clear D. V was pared by 5 bases and J by 11 bases, with 15 bases between. The germline V gene has CDR1 SGHTA and CDR2 FQGNSA. CDR3 size: 12 residues. CDR3 in DNA: TGTGCCAGCAGCACCGGGTCAGCGGCGGCTTTCTTT. It codes for CASSTGSAAAFF.

This clonotype was recorded at least ten times. The chain recombines TRBV12-3 or TRBV12-4 with TRBJ2-2; D is unresolved. The CDR3 consists of 15 residues. Trimming took off 3 bases at V and 1 base at J, with 9 bases between the two ends. The DNA of the CDR3 is TGTGCCAGCAGTTTTTTGAGACAGAACACCGGGGAGCTGTTTTTT. This sequence encodes CASSFLRQNTGELFF.

This clonotype was counted at least ten times. The V gene is TRBV2, the J gene TRBJ2-5; unclear D gene. Germline V gives CDR1 SNHLY, CDR2 FYNNEI. Trimming cost V 6 bases and J 6 bases, with 14 bases left between them. The CDR3 has 13 amino acids. This chain's CDR3 is CASRLPHLKTQYF. The CDR3 DNA reads TGTGCCAGCAGGCTTCCTCACTTGAAGACCCAGTACTTC.

Ten or more counts support this clonotype. The chain links TRBV6-2 or TRBV6-3 to TRBJ2-7; D is undetermined. Trimming cost V 2 bases and J 7 bases, with 9 bases left between them. CDR1 and CDR2 from the germline V gene are MNHEY and SVGEGT. CDR3 length equals 12 residues. The CDR3 DNA reads as TGTGCCAGCAGTTACCCTCTAGGGGAGCAGTACTTC. Its protein is CASSYPLGEQYF.

This clonotype was detected ten times or more. This chain joins TRBV10-3 and TRBJ2-5; the D gene is possibly TRBD2 (5 bases). Between the trimmed V and J ends, which lost 3 bases and 4 bases, there was a span of 12 bases. The CDR3 is 14 residues long. The germline V gene encodes CDR1 ENHRY and CDR2 SYGVKD. The CDR3 reads CAISEILSGETQYF. Written as DNA, the CDR3 is TGTGCCATCAGTGAAATCTTGAGCGGAGAGACCCAGTACTTC.

This clonotype was seen repeatedly, ten times or more. The gene calls are TRBV2 and TRBJ1-5; TRBD1 matches at 7 bases. The trim removed 7 bases at V and 7 bases at J, leaving 10 bases unmatched. The germline V gene has CDR1 SNHLY and CDR2 FYNNEI. CDR3 size: 14 residues. The CDR3 nucleotides read TGTGCCAGCATAGGGCAGGGGGTGGACCAGCCCCAGCATTTT. Protein product: CASIGQGVDQPQHF.